The entry below gives a single T cell receptor (beta chain) sequence along with its context. Its target is unknown. As to time point: week 5, during vaccination. Topical imiquimod accompanied each vaccine dose, which consisted of 300 ug of mutant IDH1 20-mer peptide. The repertoire was sequenced with immunoSEQ multiplex PCR; TCRdb's copy has only in-frame clones and lacks some. The sample includes 25,000 to 30,000 clones, roughly 77% of them seen just once. Germline-derived CDR1 and CDR2 are MNHEY and SMNVEV (reference sequence). This CDR3 has 14 amino acids. The germline V and J ends were trimmed by 5 bases and 5 bases, with 16 bases remaining between them. This record belongs to a study of a mutant IDH1 vaccine in newly diagnosed glioma. As for the study in general: Former treatment meant radiotherapy, temozolomide, or both; the majority had gotten both.

This chain joins TRBV27 and TRBJ2-7; tentatively, D is TRBD1 (6 bases). The receptor was isolated from a man between 35 and 55 years old with glioma. Sample: PBMCs, taken from a glioma patient whose treatment included an IDH1 peptide vaccine. DNA of the CDR3: TGTGCCAGCAGTGCCTCCGACAGGTTCCACGAGCAGTACTTC. Translation: CASSASDRFHEQYF.